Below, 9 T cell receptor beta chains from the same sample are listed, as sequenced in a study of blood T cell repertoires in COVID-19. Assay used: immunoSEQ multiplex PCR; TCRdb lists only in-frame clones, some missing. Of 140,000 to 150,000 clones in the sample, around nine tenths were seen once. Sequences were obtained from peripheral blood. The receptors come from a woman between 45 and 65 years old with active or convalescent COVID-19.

CDR3: CASMRASYNSPLHF. In nucleotides, the CDR3 is TGTGCCAGCATGAGGGCCTCCTATAATTCACCCCTCCACTTT. The rearrangement links TRBV6-5 to TRBJ1-6; D remains unclear. Trimming pared 7 bases from V and 0 bases from J, leaving 7 bases between. This CDR3 region has 14 residues. Germline V lookup: CDR1 MNHEY, CDR2 SVGAGI.

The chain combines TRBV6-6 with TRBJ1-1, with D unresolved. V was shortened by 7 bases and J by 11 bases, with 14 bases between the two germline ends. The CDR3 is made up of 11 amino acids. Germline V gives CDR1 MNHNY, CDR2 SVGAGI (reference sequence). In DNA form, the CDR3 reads TGTGCCAGCACTCGGCCGGGGATCGCTTTCTTT. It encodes CASTRPGIAFF.

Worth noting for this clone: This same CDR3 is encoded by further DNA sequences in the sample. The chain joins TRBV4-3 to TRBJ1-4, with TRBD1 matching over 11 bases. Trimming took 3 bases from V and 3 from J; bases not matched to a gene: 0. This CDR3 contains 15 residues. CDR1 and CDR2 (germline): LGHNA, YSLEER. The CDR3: CASSQGQGANEKLFF. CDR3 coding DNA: TGCGCCAGCAGCCAGGGACAGGGGGCTAATGAAAAACTGTTTTTT.

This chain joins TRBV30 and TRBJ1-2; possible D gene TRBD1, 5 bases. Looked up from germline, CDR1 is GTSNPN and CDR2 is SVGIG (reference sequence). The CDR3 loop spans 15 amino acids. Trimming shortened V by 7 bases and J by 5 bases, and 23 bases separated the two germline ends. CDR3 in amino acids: CASLLPSGGEYGYTF. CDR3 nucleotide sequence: TGTGCCTCCCTCTTGCCGTCCGGAGGGGAGTATGGCTACACCTTC.

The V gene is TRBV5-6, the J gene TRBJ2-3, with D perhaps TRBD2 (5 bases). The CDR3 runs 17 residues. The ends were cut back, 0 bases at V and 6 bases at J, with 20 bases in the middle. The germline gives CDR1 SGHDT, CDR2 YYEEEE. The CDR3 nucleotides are TGTGCCAGCAGCTTGGCAATGGACTCGGGGTCGTGGGATACGCAGTATTTT. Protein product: CASSLAMDSGSWDTQYF. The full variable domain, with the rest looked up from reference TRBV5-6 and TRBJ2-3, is DAGVTQSPTHLIKTRGQQVTLRCSPKSGHDTVSWYQQALGQGPQFIFQYYEEEERQRGNFPDRFSGHQFPNYSSELNVNALLLGDSALYLCASSLAMDSGSWDTQYFGPGTRLTVL.

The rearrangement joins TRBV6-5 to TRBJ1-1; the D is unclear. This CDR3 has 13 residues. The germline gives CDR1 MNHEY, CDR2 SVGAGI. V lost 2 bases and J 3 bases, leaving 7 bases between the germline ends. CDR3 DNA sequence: TGTGCCAGCAGTTACGACTTGTACACTGAAGCTTTCTTT. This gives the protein CASSYDLYTEAFF.

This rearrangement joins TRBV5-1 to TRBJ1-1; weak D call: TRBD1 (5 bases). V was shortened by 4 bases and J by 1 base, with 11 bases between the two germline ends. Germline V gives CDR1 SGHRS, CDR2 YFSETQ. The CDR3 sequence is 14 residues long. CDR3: CASSPPGGNTEAFF. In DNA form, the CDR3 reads TGCGCCAGCAGCCCCCCCGGGGGGAACACTGAAGCTTTCTTT. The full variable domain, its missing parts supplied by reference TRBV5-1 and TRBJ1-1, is KAGVTQTPRYLIKTRGQQVTLSCSPISGHRSVSWYQQTPGQGLQFLFEYFSETQRNKGNFPGRFSGRQFSNSRSEMNVSTLELGDSALYLCASSPPGGNTEAFFGQGTRLTVV.

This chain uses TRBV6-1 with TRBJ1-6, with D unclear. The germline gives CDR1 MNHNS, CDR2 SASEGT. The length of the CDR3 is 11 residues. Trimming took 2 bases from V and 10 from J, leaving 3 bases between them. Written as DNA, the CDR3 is TGTGCCAGCAGTGAACTATCACCCCTCCACTTT. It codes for CASSELSPLHF.

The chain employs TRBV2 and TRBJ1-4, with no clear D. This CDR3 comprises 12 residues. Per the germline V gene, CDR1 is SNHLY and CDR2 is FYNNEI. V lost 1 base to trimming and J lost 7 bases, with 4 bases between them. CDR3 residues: CASSEGVEKLFF. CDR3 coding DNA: TGTGCCAGCAGTGAAGGAGTTGAAAAACTGTTTTTT.